This T cell receptor beta chain is drawn from a study of cytomegalovirus exposure and HLA in healthy donors. Looking at the study overall: The approximately 110 validation repertoires used the same platform as the 666 first-cohort repertoires, a later analysis reported. General study points: Researchers catalogued about 150 TCR beta chains as cytomegalovirus-associated. Whilst most TCR sequences proved rare, a subset of public TCRs occurred across many donors.

Assay: immunoSEQ multiplex PCR; the TCRdb copy retains only in-frame clones and omits some. The table includes some 120,000 clones, about 90% detected once. Germline CDR1 is SGHRS and CDR2 is YFSETQ. V lost 7 bases and J 1 base, leaving 8 bases between the germline ends. This CDR3 has 12 residues. With respect to this clone: Its antigen is undetermined.

The chain carries TRBV5-1 and TRBJ1-1, with D uncertain. The clonotype was recovered from a young woman in good health and CMV-seronegative. The sample was PBMCs. CDR3 amino acids: CASGVGNTEAFF. DNA for the CDR3: TGCGCCAGCGGAGTAGGGAACACTGAAGCTTTCTTT.